This T cell receptor beta chain was sequenced during a study of blood T cell repertoires in COVID-19. Looking at the study overall: Researchers got acute and convalescent COVID-19 samples from the United States, Italy and Spain. From T cells, B-cell-depleted T cells, or PBMCs came the material, which was cDNA or gDNA.

Trimming removed 4 bases from V and 4 bases from J; junction bases left unmatched: 3. The CDR3 runs to 15 residues. In germline, CDR1 is SGHRS, CDR2 YFSETQ. As originally analysed: For nucleated cells, counts were estimated from reference gene primer amplification. Clones were sequenced by immunoSEQ multiplex PCR, and TCRdb holds only the in-frame ones, with some missing. That table gives V, J and clone size, and the DNA gave D and trimming. The sample lists some 190,000 clones, 80% seen once, with approximately 6.9% in the top ten. Sequenced material: peripheral blood. The origin of this receptor is a man aged 60 to 69 with acute or convalescent COVID-19. The chain links TRBV5-1 to TRBJ2-5; TRBD2 matches 14 bases. CDR3 sequence reads: CASSTGLAGVETQYF. CDR3 in DNA: TGCGCCAGCAGCACGGGACTAGCGGGAGTAGAGACCCAGTACTTC.